Listed here are 3 T cell receptor beta chains from one sample, sequenced in a study of cytomegalovirus exposure and HLA in healthy donors. Amplification used 60 Vbeta primers and 13 Jbeta primers. The data were produced by immunoSEQ multiplex PCR, yet TCRdb's version contains in-frame clones alone and is incomplete. Of about 110,000 clones in the sample, around three quarters are singletons; the top ten hold about 0.92%. Sequenced sample: PBMCs. Source of these receptors: a woman aged 25 to 39 in good health and CMV-seronegative.

The gene calls are TRBV5-1 and TRBJ2-7; a weak D match, TRBD1 (6 bases). CDR1 SGHRS and CDR2 YFSETQ come from the germline V gene. Trimming shortened V by 0 bases and J by 8 bases, and 12 bases separated the two germline ends. The CDR3 runs 13 residues. The DNA of the CDR3 is TGCGCCAGCAGCTTGGTAGTGGGGGCTAAGCAGTACTTC. Its protein is CASSLVVGAKQYF.

This clone was counted a single time. The chain joins TRBV14 to TRBJ1-5; D uncertain. Trimming removed 2 bases from V and 3 bases from J, with 32 bases in between. In germline, CDR1 is SGHDN, CDR2 FVKESK. The CDR3 totals 22 residues. CDR3 sequence reads: CASSQLQMVFRPRDKANQPQHF. CDR3 DNA: TGTGCCAGCAGCCAACTGCAGATGGTCTTCCGGCCCCGCGACAAGGCCAATCAGCCCCAGCATTTT. Combining the CDR3 with reference TRBV14 and TRBJ1-5 gives the whole variable domain EAGVTQFPSHSVIEKGQTVTLRCDPISGHDNLYWYRRVMGKEIKFLLHFVKESKQDESGMPNNRFLAERTGGTYSTLKVQPAELEDSGVYFCASSQLQMVFRPRDKANQPQHFGDGTRLSIL.

This sequence joins TRBV19 and TRBJ2-2; TRBD1 agrees at 7 bases. Germline CDR1 and CDR2: LNHDA and SQIVND (reference sequence). The trim removed 5 bases at V and 2 bases at J, leaving 8 bases unmatched. The CDR3 is 16 amino acids. CDR3 region: CASSLWGQSNTGELFF. The CDR3 bases are TGTGCCAGTAGTTTATGGGGACAGTCTAACACCGGGGAGCTGTTTTTT.